The TCR beta chain described here comes from a study of monozygotic twins with cystic fibrosis. Clones were read by immunoSEQ multiplex PCR, and TCRdb kept only the in-frame ones, dropping some. The top ten hold more than 0.5% of the sample, which has more than 9,000 clones, 85% seen once. Germline values: CDR1 SGHRS, CDR2 YFSETQ. V lost 6 bases and J lost 6, with 9 bases in between. CDR3 length equals 12 residues. This receptor was identified in a man aged 18 to 29 with cystic fibrosis. The V gene is TRBV5-1, the J gene TRBJ2-2; D not resolved. Sequences were obtained from blood. CDR3 amino acids: CASKRGPGELFF. The CDR3 DNA is TGCGCCAGCAAGAGAGGACCCGGGGAGCTGTTTTTT. The full variable domain, rest sourced from reference TRBV5-1 and TRBJ2-2, is KAGVTQTPRYLIKTRGQQVTLSCSPISGHRSVSWYQQTPGQGLQFLFEYFSETQRNKGNFPGRFSGRQFSNSRSEMNVSTLELGDSALYLCASKRGPGELFFGEGSRLTVL.